The present entry profiles one T cell receptor beta chain with its context. The table lists this clonotype with many counts. No antigen is known for it. Per-base qualities were not stored, and no clone one base away is much larger. Stable Graves' hyperthyroidism was defined as the absence of progression to ophthalmopathy over 18 months of follow-up. Hyperthyroidism patients were newly diagnosed, with disease duration under 2 months, and aged 18 to 65 years. The study excluded patients with uncontrolled infections, other autoimmune diseases, pregnancy or lactation. Diagnoses relied on clinical symptoms, serum thyroxine and TRAb, thyroid ultrasound and orbital computed tomography. Ficoll-Paque density gradient centrifugation was used to isolate PBMCs from around 9.1 ml of fresh peripheral blood. Trizol reagent was used to extract total RNA, and RNA quality was then checked on an Agilent 2100 Bioanalyzer.

Trimming at the junction amounts to 4 bases on V and 5 bases on J, and the germline ends lie 14 bases apart. Via the germline V gene (reference sequence), CDR1 is LNHDA and CDR2 SQIVND. From the cysteine through the phenylalanine, the CDR3 covers 14 amino acids. Only the CDR3 part of the read is kept: 42 bases, read in frame from the first base. This entry comes from a study of T cells in Graves' hyperthyroidism and ophthalmopathy (dated by TCRdb to about 2019). Concerning the study at large: Peripheral blood samples were taken at initial diagnosis, before any treatment was given. The roughly 90 discovery patients were divided at random into training and test sets in a 7:3 ratio. The paper describes TCR Vbeta CDR3 sequencing of fewer than 150 peripheral blood samples, made up of 43 ophthalmopathy patients, around 73 hyperthyroidism patients and 17 progressor patients. Once sampling was done, hyperthyroidism patients were given methimazole at a starting dose of 30 mg daily, whereas ophthalmopathy patients were given high-dose intravenous methylprednisolone. In more than 5 Graves' hyperthyroidism patients, the study also compared T-cell repertoires from thyroid tissue with T-cell repertoires from blood. An independent validation cohort of 18 to 20 hyperthyroidism patients and more than 15 patients who later progressed to ophthalmopathy tested prospective prediction of ophthalmopathy. TCR V-J signatures able to tell the groups apart were searched for in a discovery cohort of approximately 95 patients, of whom roughly 42 had Graves' ophthalmopathy and around 58 had stable Graves' hyperthyroidism. What the authors observed across the whole study: Blood samples also contained most of the expanded thyroid clonotypes (frequency above 0.001), which suggests that blood repertoires may reflect thyroid immune responses. In cross-validation, a model built on a 13 V-J signature told ophthalmopathy apart from stable hyperthyroidism with less than 90% sensitivity and roughly 81% specificity, and in testing the same model reached 80%/75%. In validation, the model predicted progression to ophthalmopathy a median of 6.5 months before onset, with roughly 70% sensitivity and almost 75% specificity. Sample size was not statistically predetermined, and blinding of investigators to group allocation was not performed.

The TCR beta CDR3 regions were amplified from the RNA transcripts. The TCR CDR3 was subjected to a first round of RT-PCR using the HTBI primer set and the Qiagen OneStep RT-PCR kit. Libraries were constructed in a second round of multiplex PCR, after which size selection and purification were carried out. Sequencing of the libraries was done on an Illumina HiSeq2000 using paired-end 100 bp reads. In the paper's pipeline: SOAPnuke was used to process the raw data, with reads discarded if the reads contained adapters or uncalled bases, had a mean Phred below 15, or lacked an exact constant-primer or identifier match. COPE v1.2.5 was used to merge high-quality paired reads, and clonotypes were defined as unique nucleotide sequences. Clonotypes were aligned to IMGT TRBV, TRBD and TRBJ reference segments using MiTCR v1.1. The analysis included only V-J combinations with a frequency above 0.0001, which together covered 99% to 99.2% of the repertoires. The TCS score was defined as the ratio of F50 (clonal expansion) to E x V (chaos), calculated using BLOSUM62-based TCRdist between CDR3 peptides within each V-J. Welch's t-statistics and random forest reduced approximately 520 V-J features to some 14, which were used in a naive Bayes classifier (R e1071). The public reads were reanalyzed by TCRdb: fastp trimming at Q25, MiXCR alignment, in-frame beta chains only. Rows with one shared CDR3 protein collapse into an entry with the most common genes and DNA. The V and J calls and clone size come from TCRdb's table, not from the authors' own analysis. The sample table lists about 550,000 distinct CDR3 sequences, 20% to 25% of them with a count of one. Of the sample, 26% is held by the ten largest clones.

The clonotype was recovered from a young man with Graves' hyperthyroidism. The material sequenced was blood. The sequence joins TRBV19 to TRBJ2-5; TRBD1 is perhaps the D gene, given 5 matching bases. The DNA is TGTGCCAGTAGTAAACCAGGGATCGTGGAGACCCAGTACTTC. This yields the protein CASSKPGIVETQYF.